Listed here is a single T cell receptor (beta chain). This sample was included in a study of blood T cell repertoires in COVID-19. Study-wide context: The United States, Italy and Spain were the sources of the acute and convalescent COVID-19 samples. PBMCs, B-cell-depleted T cells, or T cells were the source of the cDNA or gDNA that made up the material.

In the source study's methods: Counts of nucleated cells, estimated from reference gene primer amplification, were obtained. Method: immunoSEQ multiplex PCR; TCRdb's copy keeps in-frame clones and lacks some. V, J and clone size were drawn from that table, and D and trimming were deduced from the DNA. The repertoire consists of 200,000 to 300,000 clones, with around four fifths occurring once and the leading ten covering just under 6.5%. The sequenced sample consisted of peripheral blood. This TCR derives from a woman aged 55-69 years with active or convalescent COVID-19.

CDR3 region: CATKRDRGLDEQFF. The CDR3 DNA sequence: TGTGCCACAAAGAGGGACAGGGGGCTGGATGAGCAGTTCTTC. The chain uses TRBV28 and TRBJ2-1, with TRBD1 matching 12 bases. Trimming took 10 bases from V and 8 from J; bases not matched to a gene: 9. Germline CDR1 reads MDHEN; CDR2 reads SYDVKM. The CDR3 runs 14 residues.